A selection of T cell receptor beta chains follows, all from one sample in a study of patients and donors after allogeneic stem cell transplantation. One entry per CDR3 protein results from TCRdb running MiXCR on the RT-PCR reads. The sample lists about 2,600 distinct CDR3 sequences; roughly 15% were seen once. Sequences were obtained from blood, either unsorted or a sorted T cell fraction (not recorded which). All receptors come from a human donor who was either an allogeneic HSCT recipient or a stem cell or donor lymphocyte infusion donor (not recorded which). It is not recorded whose cells these are; they may come from a transplant donor. The CDR3 runs from the conserved cysteine through the conserved F or W. The D gene is left open where the match is weak. Size tells how often a clone was seen (once, few, many) or the class of an expanded clone, and some rows leave it out.

v_call: TRBV7-8
clone_size: medium-sized
d_call: TRBD1
j_call: TRBJ1-3
cdr3_aa: CASSNRGAGNTIYF
cdr3_nt: TGTGCCAGCAGCAACAGGGGCGCTGGAAACACCATATATTTT

v_call: TRBV9
clone_size: few
d_call: NA
j_call: TRBJ1-5
cdr3_aa: CASSLDPAQPQHF
cdr3_nt: TGTGCCAGCAGCTTAGATCCTGCGCAGCCCCAGCATTTT

v_call: TRBV7-2
clone_size: few
d_call: TRBD2
j_call: TRBJ2-3
cdr3_aa: CASVRLAGGADTQYF
cdr3_nt: TGTGCCAGCGTACGACTAGCGGGAGGCGCAGATACGCAGTATTTT

v_call: TRBV20-1
clone_size: NA
d_call: NA
j_call: TRBJ1-1
cdr3_aa: CSARAWTASPEAFF
cdr3_nt: TGCAGTGCTAGGGCCTGGACAGCCAGCCCTGAAGCTTTCTTT

v_call: TRBV5-1
clone_size: NA
d_call: NA
j_call: TRBJ2-7
cdr3_aa: CASSLSAADEQYF
cdr3_nt: TGCGCCAGCAGCTTATCGGCTGCTGACGAGCAGTACTTC

v_call: TRBV7-8
clone_size: NA
d_call: TRBD2
j_call: TRBJ2-3
cdr3_aa: CASSPTGTSGLSTDTQYF
cdr3_nt: TGTGCCAGCAGCCCGACCGGGACTAGCGGCCTCAGCACAGATACGCAGTATTTT

v_call: TRBV20-1
clone_size: medium-sized
d_call: TRBD1
j_call: TRBJ2-7
cdr3_aa: CSASDRDRVYEQYF
cdr3_nt: TGCAGTGCTAGTGACCGGGACAGGGTCTACGAGCAGTACTTC

v_call: TRBV5-1
clone_size: NA
d_call: NA
j_call: TRBJ1-1
cdr3_aa: CASRGHMNTEAFF
cdr3_nt: TGCGCCAGCCGCGGACATATGAACACTGAAGCTTTCTTT

v_call: TRBV5-6
clone_size: NA
d_call: TRBD2
j_call: TRBJ2-7
cdr3_aa: CASSLSGVKYEQYF
cdr3_nt: TGTGCCAGCAGCTTAAGCGGGGTAAAATACGAGCAGTACTTC

v_call: TRBV25-1
clone_size: NA
d_call: TRBD1
j_call: TRBJ2-1
cdr3_aa: CASSSWPGQGYNEQFF
cdr3_nt: TGTGCCAGCAGTTCATGGCCGGGACAGGGATACAATGAGCAGTTCTTC

v_call: TRBV7-2
clone_size: few
d_call: NA
j_call: TRBJ2-2
cdr3_aa: CASSLAGTGELFF
cdr3_nt: TGTGCCAGCAGCTTAGCTGGAACCGGGGAGCTGTTTTTT

v_call: TRBV19
clone_size: NA
d_call: NA
j_call: TRBJ2-5
cdr3_aa: CASSIPSLGTQYF
cdr3_nt: TGTGCCAGTAGTATCCCGTCCCTGGGGACCCAGTACTTC

v_call: TRBV12-3/TRBV12-4
clone_size: medium-sized
d_call: NA
j_call: TRBJ2-3
cdr3_aa: CASSWRLQDTQYF
cdr3_nt: TGTGCCAGCAGTTGGCGGTTACAAGATACGCAGTATTTT

v_call: TRBV30
clone_size: few
d_call: TRBD1
j_call: TRBJ2-7
cdr3_aa: CAWGQGLIEQYF
cdr3_nt: TGTGCCTGGGGACAGGGTCTTATAGAGCAGTACTTC

v_call: TRBV20-1
clone_size: medium-sized
d_call: NA
j_call: TRBJ1-1
cdr3_aa: CSVGRLNTEAFF
cdr3_nt: TGCAGTGTCGGACGGCTGAACACTGAAGCTTTCTTT

v_call: TRBV6-4
clone_size: NA
d_call: NA
j_call: TRBJ2-7
cdr3_aa: CASRDEQYF
cdr3_nt: TGTGCCAGCAGGGATGAGCAGTACTTC

v_call: TRBV5-1
clone_size: few
d_call: NA
j_call: TRBJ2-3
cdr3_aa: CASTRELAGDTQYF
cdr3_nt: TGCGCCAGCACCCGAGAACTAGCTGGAGATACGCAGTATTTT

v_call: TRBV5-6
clone_size: NA
d_call: NA
j_call: TRBJ1-5
cdr3_aa: CASSLGGSSQPQHF
cdr3_nt: TGTGCCAGCAGCTTAGGAGGGTCAAGTCAGCCCCAGCATTTT

v_call: TRBV19
clone_size: NA
d_call: TRBD1
j_call: TRBJ1-5
cdr3_aa: CASSPLTGEGQPQHF
cdr3_nt: TGTGCCAGTAGCCCTCTCACAGGGGAGGGTCAGCCCCAGCATTTT

v_call: TRBV7-2
clone_size: NA
d_call: NA
j_call: TRBJ2-5
cdr3_aa: CASSSPQGRQETQYF
cdr3_nt: TGTGCCAGCAGCTCGCCACAGGGACGGCAGGAGACCCAGTACTTC

v_call: TRBV11-1
clone_size: NA
d_call: NA
j_call: TRBJ2-7
cdr3_aa: CASSAGYEQYF
cdr3_nt: TGTGCCAGCAGCGCCGGATACGAGCAGTACTTC

v_call: TRBV5-5
clone_size: few
d_call: NA
j_call: TRBJ2-7
cdr3_aa: CASSLRGASYEQYF
cdr3_nt: TGTGCCAGCAGCTTGAGGGGGGCTTCCTACGAGCAGTACTTC

v_call: TRBV20-1
clone_size: few
d_call: TRBD1
j_call: TRBJ2-5
cdr3_aa: CSARQGVSGETQYF
cdr3_nt: TGCAGTGCTAGGCAGGGGGTGTCTGGGGAGACCCAGTACTTC

v_call: TRBV7-2
clone_size: large
d_call: NA
j_call: TRBJ2-5
cdr3_aa: CASHSARKETQYF
cdr3_nt: TGTGCCAGCCATAGCGCGAGAAAAGAGACCCAGTACTTC

v_call: TRBV19
clone_size: NA
d_call: TRBD2
j_call: TRBJ2-1
cdr3_aa: CASSSSGYAYEQFF
cdr3_nt: TGTGCCAGTAGTTCTAGCGGGTACGCCTATGAGCAGTTCTTC

v_call: TRBV10-3
clone_size: few
d_call: NA
j_call: TRBJ1-1
cdr3_aa: CAISEGRKGTEAFF
cdr3_nt: TGTGCCATCAGTGAGGGGAGGAAGGGCACTGAAGCTTTCTTT

v_call: TRBV19
clone_size: few
d_call: TRBD1
j_call: TRBJ2-6
cdr3_aa: CASSIDGQGSFGANVLTF
cdr3_nt: TGTGCCAGTAGTATAGACGGACAGGGGAGCTTTGGGGCCAACGTCCTGACTTTC

v_call: TRBV7-4
clone_size: few
d_call: NA
j_call: TRBJ2-1
cdr3_aa: CASSLEEQGYNEQFF
cdr3_nt: TGTGCCAGCAGTTTAGAGGAGCAGGGCTACAATGAGCAGTTCTTC

v_call: TRBV7-6
clone_size: medium-sized
d_call: NA
j_call: TRBJ2-5
cdr3_aa: CASSLGAEGETQYF
cdr3_nt: TGTGCCAGCAGCTTAGGAGCGGAAGGGGAGACCCAGTACTTC

v_call: TRBV7-9
clone_size: NA
d_call: TRBD2
j_call: TRBJ2-3
cdr3_aa: CASSIAGGGTDTQYF
cdr3_nt: TGTGCCAGCAGTATAGCGGGAGGGGGTACAGATACGCAGTATTTT

v_call: TRBV4-3
clone_size: NA
d_call: NA
j_call: TRBJ2-3
cdr3_aa: CASSQEGSGDTQYF
cdr3_nt: TGCGCCAGCAGCCAAGAAGGTAGCGGAGATACGCAGTATTTT

v_call: TRBV7-7
clone_size: NA
d_call: NA
j_call: TRBJ1-4
cdr3_aa: CASEVKLFF
cdr3_nt: TGTGCCAGCGAAGTAAAACTGTTTTTT

v_call: TRBV5-1
clone_size: NA
d_call: TRBD2
j_call: TRBJ2-1
cdr3_aa: CASSLAGAENEQFF
cdr3_nt: TGCGCCAGCAGTTTAGCGGGAGCGGAAAATGAGCAGTTCTTC

v_call: TRBV20-1
clone_size: few
d_call: TRBD2
j_call: TRBJ2-1
cdr3_aa: CSAPGLAGVDEQFF
cdr3_nt: TGCAGTGCCCCGGGACTAGCGGGAGTGGATGAGCAGTTCTTC

v_call: TRBV6-5
clone_size: few
d_call: TRBD1
j_call: TRBJ2-7
cdr3_aa: CASSLGGTGNYEQYF
cdr3_nt: TGTGCCAGCAGTCTCGGGGGGACAGGGAATTACGAGCAGTACTTC

v_call: TRBV5-1
clone_size: NA
d_call: TRBD2
j_call: TRBJ2-1
cdr3_aa: CASSLQTSGNTNEQFF
cdr3_nt: TGCGCCAGCAGCTTACAAACTAGCGGCAATACCAATGAGCAGTTCTTC

v_call: TRBV7-2
clone_size: medium-sized
d_call: NA
j_call: TRBJ1-2
cdr3_aa: CASAVGGFSYGYTF
cdr3_nt: TGTGCCAGCGCCGTGGGCGGATTTAGTTATGGCTACACCTTC

v_call: TRBV5-6
clone_size: NA
d_call: TRBD1
j_call: TRBJ2-5
cdr3_aa: CASSSIGQGRETQYF
cdr3_nt: TGTGCCAGCAGCTCGATCGGACAGGGAAGAGAGACCCAGTACTTC

v_call: TRBV5-4
clone_size: few
d_call: NA
j_call: TRBJ1-5
cdr3_aa: CASSLGRQPQHF
cdr3_nt: TGTGCCAGCAGCTTGGGGAGGCAGCCCCAGCATTTT

v_call: TRBV6-4
clone_size: NA
d_call: NA
j_call: TRBJ2-1
cdr3_aa: CASSDSKGSASEQFF
cdr3_nt: TGTGCCAGCAGTGACTCGAAGGGTAGCGCCAGTGAGCAGTTCTTC

v_call: TRBV12-3/TRBV12-4
clone_size: large
d_call: TRBD2
j_call: TRBJ2-1
cdr3_aa: CASSSSGTKYNEQFF
cdr3_nt: TGTGCCAGCAGTTCCTCCGGGACTAAATACAATGAGCAGTTCTTC

v_call: TRBV4-2
clone_size: few
d_call: NA
j_call: TRBJ1-2
cdr3_aa: CASSQDPGARGYGYTF
cdr3_nt: TGTGCCAGCAGCCAAGATCCGGGGGCGCGTGGCTATGGCTACACCTTC

v_call: TRBV6-5
clone_size: large
d_call: NA
j_call: TRBJ2-1
cdr3_aa: CASSYHPSSYNEQFF
cdr3_nt: TGTGCCAGCAGTTACCACCCAAGCTCCTACAATGAGCAGTTCTTC

v_call: TRBV6-5
clone_size: few
d_call: NA
j_call: TRBJ2-1
cdr3_aa: CASSRQSDNEQFF
cdr3_nt: TGTGCCAGCAGTCGACAGTCCGACAATGAGCAGTTCTTC

v_call: TRBV12-3/TRBV12-4
clone_size: medium-sized
d_call: TRBD1
j_call: TRBJ2-2
cdr3_aa: CASGSGTGYTGELFF
cdr3_nt: TGTGCCAGTGGGTCCGGGACAGGATACACCGGGGAGCTGTTTTTT

v_call: TRBV12-3/TRBV12-4
clone_size: NA
d_call: TRBD2
j_call: TRBJ2-1
cdr3_aa: CASTRGLASNEQFF
cdr3_nt: TGTGCCAGCACCCGCGGACTAGCGTCAAATGAGCAGTTCTTC

v_call: TRBV28
clone_size: few
d_call: NA
j_call: TRBJ1-5
cdr3_aa: CASSLLWSNQPQHF
cdr3_nt: TGTGCCAGCAGTTTATTGTGGAGCAATCAGCCCCAGCATTTT

v_call: TRBV7-9
clone_size: medium-sized
d_call: TRBD2
j_call: TRBJ2-5
cdr3_aa: CASSFRLAGQQETQYF
cdr3_nt: TGTGCCAGCAGCTTCCGACTAGCGGGCCAACAAGAGACCCAGTACTTC

v_call: TRBV7-2
clone_size: few
d_call: NA
j_call: TRBJ2-3
cdr3_aa: CASSSTDTQYF
cdr3_nt: TGTGCCAGCAGCAGCACAGATACGCAGTATTTT

v_call: TRBV20-1
clone_size: few
d_call: TRBD2
j_call: TRBJ2-1
cdr3_aa: CSARVGSSGTYNEQFF
cdr3_nt: TGCAGTGCTAGAGTAGGTAGTAGCGGGACCTACAATGAGCAGTTCTTC

v_call: TRBV12-3/TRBV12-4
clone_size: medium-sized
d_call: NA
j_call: TRBJ1-1
cdr3_aa: CASSLGLTQNTEAFF
cdr3_nt: TGTGCCAGCAGTTTGGGCCTTACTCAGAACACTGAAGCTTTCTTT

v_call: TRBV5-1
clone_size: few
d_call: NA
j_call: TRBJ1-1
cdr3_aa: CASSLSAPQNTEAFF
cdr3_nt: TGCGCCAGCAGCTTGAGCGCCCCTCAGAACACTGAAGCTTTCTTT

v_call: TRBV7-2
clone_size: medium-sized
d_call: TRBD2
j_call: TRBJ2-1
cdr3_aa: CASSSELAGNNEQFF
cdr3_nt: TGTGCCAGCAGCTCGGAACTAGCGGGCAACAATGAGCAGTTCTTC